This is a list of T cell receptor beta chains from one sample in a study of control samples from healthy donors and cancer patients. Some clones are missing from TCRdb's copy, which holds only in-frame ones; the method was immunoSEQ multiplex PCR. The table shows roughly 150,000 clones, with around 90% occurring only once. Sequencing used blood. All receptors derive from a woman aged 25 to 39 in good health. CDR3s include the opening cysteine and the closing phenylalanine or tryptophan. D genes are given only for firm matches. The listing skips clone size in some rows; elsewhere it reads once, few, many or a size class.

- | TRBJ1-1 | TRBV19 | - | TGTGCCAGTAGTATGAGTGGGGGCACTGAAGCTTTCTTT | CASSMSGGTEAFF
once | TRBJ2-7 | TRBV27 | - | TGTGCCAGCAGGAGGATGTCTTCCGGGACGCCACTAATGGAGTACTTC | CASRRMSSGTPLMEYF
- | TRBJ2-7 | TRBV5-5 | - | TGTGCCAGCAGCACGGTCCCGCCCTACGAGCAGTACTTC | CASSTVPPYEQYF
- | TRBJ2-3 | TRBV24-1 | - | TGTGCCACGGGACCCAGAGTCACAGATACGCAGTATTTT | CATGPRVTDTQYF
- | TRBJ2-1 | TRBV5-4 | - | TGTGCCAGCAGGGCCCGGACTATCAATGAGCAGTTCTTC | CASRARTINEQFF
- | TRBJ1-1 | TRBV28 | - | TGTGCCAGCAGTGGGGAGTACACTGAAGCTTTCTTT | CASSGEYTEAFF
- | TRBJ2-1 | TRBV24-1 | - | TGTGCCACCAGTGAGCGCGGATCCTACAATGAGCAGTTCTTC | CATSERGSYNEQFF
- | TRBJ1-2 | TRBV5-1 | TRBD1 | TGCGCCAGCAGCTTGGCGGGACAGGGGTCGGGCTACACCTTC | CASSLAGQGSGYTF
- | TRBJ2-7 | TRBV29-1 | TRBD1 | TGCAGCGTTGGGGACAGCCATGTTCGAGAGCAGTACTTC | CSVGDSHVREQYF
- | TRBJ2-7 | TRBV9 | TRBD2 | TGTGCCAGCAGCGCCGGGACTAGCGCGTCCGAGCAGTACTTC | CASSAGTSASEQYF
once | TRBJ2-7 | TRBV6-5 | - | TGTGCCAGCAGTTACACCCTGGGCTACGAGCAGTACTTC | CASSYTLGYEQYF
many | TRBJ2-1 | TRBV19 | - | TGTGCCGTCGGGGACAACAATGAGCAGTTCTTC | CAVGDNNEQFF
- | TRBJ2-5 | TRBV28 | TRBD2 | TGTGCCAGCAGTTTAAACGGACTAGCGGTTCAAGAGACCCAGTACTTC | CASSLNGLAVQETQYF
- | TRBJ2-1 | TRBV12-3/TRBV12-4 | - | TGTGCCAGCAGCCCGAGGTACAATGAGCAGTTCTTC | CASSPRYNEQFF
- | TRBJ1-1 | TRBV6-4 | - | TGTGCCAGCAGTGAGACAGGGAACACTGAAGCTTTCTTT | CASSETGNTEAFF
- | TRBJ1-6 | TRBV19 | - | TGTGCCAGTAGTATACGACAGCAGCTAAATTCACCCCTCCACTTT | CASSIRQQLNSPLHF
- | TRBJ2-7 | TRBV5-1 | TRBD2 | TGCGCCAGCGCGGGAGGGCCGGTCTCCTACGAGCAGTACTTC | CASAGGPVSYEQYF
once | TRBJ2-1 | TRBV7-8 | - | TGTGCCAGCAGCCGACCTCCGAGCGGAGGAGGTGAGAATGAGCAGTTCTTC | CASSRPPSGGGENEQFF
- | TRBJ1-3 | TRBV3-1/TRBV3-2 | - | TGTGCCAGCAAAGACGGAGGGCACTCTGGAAACACCATATATTTT | CASKDGGHSGNTIYF
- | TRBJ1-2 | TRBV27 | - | TGTGCCAGCAGCAGGGGTGCCAGGGGTTATGGCTACACCTTC | CASSRGARGYGYTF
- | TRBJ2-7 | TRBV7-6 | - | TGTGCCAGCAGCTTAGAGATGACCAGGGGAGGGGGCGAGCAGTACTTC | CASSLEMTRGGGEQYF
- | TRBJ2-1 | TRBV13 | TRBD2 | TGTGCCAGCAGCCCATCCTCCGGGACTAAGCAGTTCTTC | CASSPSSGTKQFF
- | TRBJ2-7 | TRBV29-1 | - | TGCAGCGTTGAAGACGGACGCAACGAGCAGTACTTC | CSVEDGRNEQYF
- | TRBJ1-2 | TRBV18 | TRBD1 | TGTGCCAGCTCGCGGACAGGGAGTTATGGCTACACCTTC | CASSRTGSYGYTF
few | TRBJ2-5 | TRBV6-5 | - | TGTGCCAGCACTCCGGACGGATCAGGGACCCAGTACTTC | CASTPDGSGTQYF
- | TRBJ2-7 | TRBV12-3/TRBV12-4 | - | TGTGCCAGCAGTCGCACGTACGAGCAGTACTTC | CASSRTYEQYF
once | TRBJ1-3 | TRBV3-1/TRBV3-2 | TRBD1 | TGTGCCAGCAGCCAAGCGGGACAGCGTGGAAACACCATATATTTT | CASSQAGQRGNTIYF
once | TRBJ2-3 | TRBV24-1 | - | TGTGCCACCAGTGATTTCCGGGCAGATACGCAGTATTTT | CATSDFRADTQYF
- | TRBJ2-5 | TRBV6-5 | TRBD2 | TGTGCCAGCAGTTACTCGACTAGCGGGTCCCAAGAGACCCAGTACTTC | CASSYSTSGSQETQYF
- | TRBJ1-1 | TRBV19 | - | TGTGCCAGTAGTATTCCCCCCGGGGGGAGCACTGAAGCTTTCTTT | CASSIPPGGSTEAFF
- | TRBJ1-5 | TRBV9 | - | TGTGCCAGCAGCGTAGAAGGTGCGGATCAGCCCCAGCATTTT | CASSVEGADQPQHF
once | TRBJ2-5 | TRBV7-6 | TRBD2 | TGTGCCAGCAGCCCACTAACGGGAGGTCAAGAGACCCAGTACTTC | CASSPLTGGQETQYF
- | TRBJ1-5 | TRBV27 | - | TGTGCCACATCACCGGGCAGGGTAGTTCTAGGGAGCAATCAGCCCCAGCATTTT | CATSPGRVVLGSNQPQHF
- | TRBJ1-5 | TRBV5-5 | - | TGTGCCAGCAGCTTGGGTATCAATCAGCCCCAGCATTTT | CASSLGINQPQHF
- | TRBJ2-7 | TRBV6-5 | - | TGTGCCAGCAGCGGGGAATTGGGAGCCTTCTACGAGCAGTACTTC | CASSGELGAFYEQYF
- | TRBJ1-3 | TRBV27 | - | TGTGCCAGCAGTTCGTCCTCTGGAAACACCATATATTTT | CASSSSSGNTIYF
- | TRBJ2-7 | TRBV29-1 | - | TGCAGCGTCGCAATACGCCTCCAGCGAGCCCTCCTTCAGTACTTC | CSVAIRLQRALLQYF
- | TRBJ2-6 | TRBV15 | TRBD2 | TGTGCCACCAGCAGAGAAGCGGGAGCGGGGGCCAACGTCCTGACTTTC | CATSREAGAGANVLTF
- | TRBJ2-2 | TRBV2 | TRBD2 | TGTGCCAGCAGTCGAAGCGGGAGTAACACCGGGGAGCTGTTTTTT | CASSRSGSNTGELFF
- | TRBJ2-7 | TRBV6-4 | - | TGTGCCAGCCTTCTGGGGCCCTCCTACGAGCAGTACTTC | CASLLGPSYEQYF